This T cell receptor (beta chain) was sequenced during a study of cytomegalovirus exposure and HLA in healthy donors. Study outcomes and limitations: The classifier was said to identify cytomegalovirus status with high specificity and sensitivity. A missense DCLRE1C variant was associated with V- and J-gene trimming of TCR beta chains in a later analysis, and an independent cohort replicated the association.

The PCR contained 60 Vbeta and 13 Jbeta primers. Using immunoSEQ multiplex PCR, the repertoire was profiled, and TCRdb retains in-frame clones only, with some absent. The sample lists 150,000 to 200,000 clones, 75% to 80% occurring once. On this clone itself: Its target is not known.

The CDR3 has 14 amino acids. From germline, CDR1 is SGHTA and CDR2 FQGNSA. J was trimmed by 1 base and V by 5 bases; bases with no gene match: 4. The receptor comes from a man aged 45 to 65 in good health and CMV-seropositive. Material: PBMCs. The chain employs TRBV7-2 and TRBJ1-1, with TRBD1 matching over 7 bases. CDR3 nucleotides: TGTGCCAGCAGCCTAGGGACAGAGAACACTGAAGCTTTCTTT. Its protein product is CASSLGTENTEAFF.